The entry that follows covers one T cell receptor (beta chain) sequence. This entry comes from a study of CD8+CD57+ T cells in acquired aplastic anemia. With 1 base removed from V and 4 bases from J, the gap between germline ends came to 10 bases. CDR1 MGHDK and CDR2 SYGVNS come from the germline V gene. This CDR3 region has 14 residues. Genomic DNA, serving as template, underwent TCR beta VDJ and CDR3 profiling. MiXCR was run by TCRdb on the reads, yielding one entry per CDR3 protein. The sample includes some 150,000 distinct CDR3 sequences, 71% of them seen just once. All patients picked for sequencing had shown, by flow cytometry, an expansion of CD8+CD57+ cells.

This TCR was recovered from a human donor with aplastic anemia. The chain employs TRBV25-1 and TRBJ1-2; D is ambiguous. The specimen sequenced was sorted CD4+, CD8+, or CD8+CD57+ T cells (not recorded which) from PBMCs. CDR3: CASSESAYSYGYTF. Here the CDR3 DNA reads TGTGCCAGCAGTGAATCGGCGTATTCCTATGGCTACACCTTC.